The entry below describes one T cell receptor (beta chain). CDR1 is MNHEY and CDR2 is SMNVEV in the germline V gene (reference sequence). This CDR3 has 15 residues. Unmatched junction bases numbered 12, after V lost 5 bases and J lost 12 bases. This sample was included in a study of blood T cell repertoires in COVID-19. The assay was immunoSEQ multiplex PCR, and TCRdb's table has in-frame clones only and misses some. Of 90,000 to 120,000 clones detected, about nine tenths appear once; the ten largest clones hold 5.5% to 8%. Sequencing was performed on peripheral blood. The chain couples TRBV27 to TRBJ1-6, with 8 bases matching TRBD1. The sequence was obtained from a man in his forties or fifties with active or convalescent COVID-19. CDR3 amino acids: CASSISTGVGVPLHF. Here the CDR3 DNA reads TGTGCCAGCAGTATCTCGACAGGGGTGGGGGTACCCCTCCACTTT.